The 2 T cell receptor beta chains listed next were all sequenced from one sample in a study of T-cell memory formation after mild COVID-19. TCRdb ran MiXCR on the 5' RACE reads and lists one entry per CDR3 protein. The sample has some 290,000 distinct CDR3 sequences; 15% to 20% are singletons. Sequenced sample: PBMCs or a T cell subset sorted from them (not recorded which). Receptors were obtained from a man aged 18 to 35 who had mild COVID-19 (a few samples of this study predate the infection). Cell type and time point are not known.

The rearrangement joins TRBV6-1 to TRBJ1-1, with D possibly matching TRBD1 (6 bases). The CDR3 loop spans 19 amino acids. CDR1 MNHNS and CDR2 SASEGT come from the germline V gene. With 2 bases removed from V and 0 bases from J, the gap between germline ends came to 22 bases. CDR3 in DNA: TGTGCCAGCAGTGAATATAGGGGGTTATCGTCCGGGGTGAACACTGAAGCTTTCTTT. Translation gives CASSEYRGLSSGVNTEAFF.

This clonotype came up many times. The chain is built from TRBV4-1 and TRBJ1-2; D is possibly TRBD1 (5 bases). CDR1 and CDR2 from the germline V gene are MGHRA and YSYEKL. The CDR3 totals 16 residues. Deletions cut 4 bases from V and 0 bases from J, with 15 bases between. The CDR3, as DNA: TGCGCCAGCAGCCGTAACCCAGGGCCAACTAACTATGGCTACACCTTC. Amino acids: CASSRNPGPTNYGYTF.